The next 14 T cell receptor beta chains were all read from a single sample in a study of OX40 agonist ivuxolimab in advanced cancers. This table comes from immunoSEQ multiplex PCR, and its TCRdb copy is limited to in-frame clones, with some not included. The sample holds about 55,000 clones, about nine tenths seen once. This specimen consisted of CD4+ or CD8+ T cells sorted from blood, obtained in a trial of the OX40 agonist ivuxolimab. The receptors here all came from an adult with an advanced solid tumor such as melanoma, head and neck, liver or kidney cancer.

CDR3 bases: TGCGCCAGCAGCTTGACCGGACAGGGGTCGAACACCGGGGAGCTGTTTTTT. Encoded protein: CASSLTGQGSNTGELFF. This rearrangement joins TRBV5-1 to TRBJ2-2; 9 bases fit TRBD1. The CDR3 covers 17 residues. Germline CDR1 SGHRS, CDR2 YFSETQ. V was pared by 1 base and J by 0 bases, with 4 bases of the junction left unmatched. Using reference TRBV5-1 and TRBJ2-2 for the parts outside the CDR3, the full variable domain is KAGVTQTPRYLIKTRGQQVTLSCSPISGHRSVSWYQQTPGQGLQFLFEYFSETQRNKGNFPGRFSGRQFSNSRSEMNVSTLELGDSALYLCASSLTGQGSNTGELFFGEGSRLTVL.

The rearrangement uses TRBV28 and TRBJ2-5; TRBD2 matches at 12 bases. Germline V gene data show CDR1 as MDHEN and CDR2 as SYDVKM. J was trimmed by 4 bases and V by 4 bases; bases with no gene match: 7. The CDR3 length is 16 residues. Written as DNA, the CDR3 is TGTGCCAGCAGTTCCCTCCAACTAGCGGGAGGAGAGACCCAGTACTTC. Protein sequence: CASSSLQLAGGETQYF.

This chain uses TRBV19 with TRBJ2-2, with no clear D. Germline V gene sequence: CDR1 LNHDA, CDR2 SQIVND (reference sequence). Trimming shortened V by 3 bases and J by 8 bases, and 4 bases separated the two germline ends. The CDR3 has 11 amino acids. The CDR3 is CASSMMGELFF. In nucleotides, the CDR3 is TGTGCCAGTAGTATGATGGGGGAGCTGTTTTTT.

The V call is TRBV11-3, the J call TRBJ2-7, with 13 bases aligning to TRBD2. J gave up 3 bases and V 5 bases, and 4 bases lay outside the gene matches. The germline gives CDR1 SGHNT, CDR2 YENEEA. CDR3 length equals 15 residues. This CDR3 is CASSLGTSGDYEQYF. The CDR3 DNA sequence: TGTGCCAGCAGCCTGGGGACTAGCGGGGACTACGAGCAGTACTTC. The whole variable domain, filled in from reference TRBV11-3 and TRBJ2-7, reads EAGVVQSPRYKIIEKKQPVAFWCNPISGHNTLYWYLQNLGQGPELLIRYENEEAVDDSQLPKDRFSAERLKGVDSTLKIQPAELGDSAVYLCASSLGTSGDYEQYFGPGTRLTVT.

V is TRBV7-9 and J is TRBJ1-1; 7 nucleotides agree with TRBD1. CDR3 length: 14 residues. After removal of 4 bases from V and 4 bases from J, the junction contained 6 bases not matched to a gene. Germline CDR1 is SEHNR and CDR2 is FQNEAQ (reference sequence). CDR3 protein: CASSSQGLGTEAFF. The CDR3 DNA reads as TGTGCCAGCAGCTCACAGGGGTTGGGCACTGAAGCTTTCTTT.

V is TRBV19 and J is TRBJ2-7, with TRBD1 identical over 10 bases. The CDR3 has 15 residues. CDR1 LNHDA and CDR2 SQIVND come from the germline V gene (reference sequence). The V and J ends lost 4 bases and 2 bases, in that order; junction bases with no gene match: 5. As DNA, the CDR3 is TGTGCCAGTAGTACGGGGACAGGGGTGCCCTACGAGCAGTACTTC. Translating gives CASSTGTGVPYEQYF.

This chain connects TRBV5-1 to TRBJ2-1, with TRBD1 matching 9 bases. Trimming cost V 4 bases and J 0 bases; bases outside gene matches: 2. The CDR3 spans 15 residues. Germline lookup yields CDR1 SGHRS and CDR2 YFSETQ. CDR3 bases: TGCGCCAGCAGCCCGGACAGGGGCTCCTACAATGAGCAGTTCTTC. Translating gives CASSPDRGSYNEQFF.

The chain uses TRBV9 and TRBJ1-3, with 7 nucleotides matching TRBD1. V was pared by 0 bases and J by 4 bases, with 7 bases of the junction left unmatched. CDR1 and CDR2 from the germline V gene are SGDLS and YYNGEE. The CDR3 is made up of 16 amino acids. The DNA of the CDR3 is TGTGCCAGCAGCGTAGGAGGGGGGACAGCAGGAAACACCATATATTTT. As protein: CASSVGGGTAGNTIYF.

The chain employs TRBV5-1 and TRBJ2-1; TRBD2 aligns across 9 bases. The junction had 9 bases not matched to a gene; V was cut back by 4 bases and J by 4 bases. From germline, CDR1 is SGHRS and CDR2 YFSETQ. The CDR3 is 16 amino acids. CDR3: CASSRGTSGSYNEQFF. The DNA for the CDR3 is TGCGCCAGCAGCCGGGGAACTAGCGGGTCTTACAATGAGCAGTTCTTC.

The rearrangement joins TRBV6-1 to TRBJ2-5, with 8 bases identical to TRBD1. This CDR3 region has 14 residues. Germline V gene lookup returns CDR1 MNHNS and CDR2 SASEGT. The J segment lost 5 bases and the V segment lost 1 base, leaving 3 bases of the junction unmatched. The CDR3 here is CASSEGTGLETQYF. The CDR3 DNA reads TGTGCCAGCAGTGAAGGGACAGGGCTGGAGACCCAGTACTTC.

The count of this clone is one. The chain is built from TRBV30 and TRBJ2-3; 7 nucleotides align to TRBD2. V gave up 3 bases and J gave up 2 bases; unmatched junction bases: 8. The CDR3 has 15 residues. Per germline, CDR1 GTSNPN and CDR2 SVGIG (reference sequence). The CDR3 protein is CAWRNSGGPTDTQYF. Written as DNA, the CDR3 is TGTGCCTGGAGGAACTCGGGGGGACCCACAGATACGCAGTATTTT.

The chain combines TRBV19 with TRBJ1-5, with D possibly matching TRBD1 (5 bases). Germline CDR1 and CDR2: LNHDA and SQIVND (reference sequence). CDR3 length equals 14 residues. The V end was cut by 3 bases, the J end by 2 bases, with 8 bases between. CDR3 in amino acids: CASSIFRGNQPQHF. In DNA form, the CDR3 reads TGTGCCAGTAGTATTTTCAGGGGCAATCAGCCCCAGCATTTT.

The chain is built from TRBV19 and TRBJ2-3; 9 nucleotides line up with TRBD1. The V gene end was trimmed by 6 bases and the J gene end by 3 bases; junction bases not matched to a gene: 7. CDR1 is LNHDA, CDR2 SQIVND, per germline (reference sequence). The CDR3 contains 15 residues. This CDR3 is CASRLQGAYTDTQYF. CDR3 DNA sequence: TGTGCCAGTAGATTACAGGGGGCGTATACAGATACGCAGTATTTT.

This chain connects TRBV7-9 to TRBJ2-2, with a weak D call TRBD1 (5 bases). The germline V gene has CDR1 SEHNR and CDR2 FQNEAQ (reference sequence). The V and J ends lost 2 bases and 2 bases respectively, with 15 bases between them. This CDR3 region has 17 residues. The CDR3 loop is CASSLLPGLINTGELFF. The CDR3 bases are TGTGCCAGCAGCTTATTGCCAGGGTTGATCAACACCGGGGAGCTGTTTTTT.